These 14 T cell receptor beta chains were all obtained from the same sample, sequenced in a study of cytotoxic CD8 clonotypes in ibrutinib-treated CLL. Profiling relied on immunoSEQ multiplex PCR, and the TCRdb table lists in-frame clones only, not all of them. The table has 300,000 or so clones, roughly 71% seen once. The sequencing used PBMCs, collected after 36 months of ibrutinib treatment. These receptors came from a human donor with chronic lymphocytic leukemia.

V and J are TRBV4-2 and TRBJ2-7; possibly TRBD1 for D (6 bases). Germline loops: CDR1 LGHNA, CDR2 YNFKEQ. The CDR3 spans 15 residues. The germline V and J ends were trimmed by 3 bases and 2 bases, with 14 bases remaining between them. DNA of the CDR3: TGTGCCAGCAGCCATTCGACAGGCAGAACCTACGAGCAGTACTTC. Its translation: CASSHSTGRTYEQYF.

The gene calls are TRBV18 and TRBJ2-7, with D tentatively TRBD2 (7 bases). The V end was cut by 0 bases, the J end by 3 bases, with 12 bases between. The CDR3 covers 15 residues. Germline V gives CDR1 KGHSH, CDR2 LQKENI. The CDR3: CASSPPGGGLYEQYF. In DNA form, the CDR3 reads TGTGCCAGCTCACCACCAGGGGGGGGCCTCTACGAGCAGTACTTC.

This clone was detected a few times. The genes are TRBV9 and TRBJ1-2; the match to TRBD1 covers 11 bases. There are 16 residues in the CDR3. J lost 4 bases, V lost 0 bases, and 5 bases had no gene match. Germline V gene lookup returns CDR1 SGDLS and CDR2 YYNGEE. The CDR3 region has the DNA TGTGCCAGCAGCGTAGCCGGGACAGGGGGACCCTATGGCTACACCTTC. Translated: CASSVAGTGGPYGYTF.

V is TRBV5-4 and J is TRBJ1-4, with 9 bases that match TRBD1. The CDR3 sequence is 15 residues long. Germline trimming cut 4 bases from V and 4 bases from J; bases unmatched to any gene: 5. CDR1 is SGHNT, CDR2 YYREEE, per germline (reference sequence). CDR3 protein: CASSQGQGGNEKLFF. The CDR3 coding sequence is TGTGCCAGCAGCCAGGGACAGGGTGGTAATGAAAAACTGTTTTTT.

The CDR3 region is CASSSRGWYGYTF. The CDR3 region has the DNA TGTGCCAGCAGTTCACGGGGGTGGTATGGCTACACCTTC. The chain couples TRBV6-5 to TRBJ1-2; possible D gene TRBD1, 5 bases. V lost 4 bases and J lost 5, with 11 bases in between. The CDR3 consists of 13 residues. Per germline, CDR1 MNHEY and CDR2 SVGAGI.

The CDR3 DNA follows: TGCAGCGTTGAGACAGGGGCGCGCGGGGAGCTGTTTTTT. Protein product: CSVETGARGELFF. V and J are TRBV29-1 and TRBJ2-2; 8 bases fit TRBD1. The junction had 4 bases not matched to a gene; V was cut back by 3 bases and J by 7 bases. Germline V lookup: CDR1 SQVTM, CDR2 ANQGSEA. There are 13 residues in the CDR3.

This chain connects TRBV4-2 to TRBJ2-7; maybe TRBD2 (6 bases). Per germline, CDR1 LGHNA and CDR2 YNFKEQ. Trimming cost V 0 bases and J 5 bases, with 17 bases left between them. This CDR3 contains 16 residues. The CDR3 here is CASSQELSVGGDEQYF. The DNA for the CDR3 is TGTGCCAGCAGCCAAGAGCTATCGGTGGGGGGTGACGAGCAGTACTTC.

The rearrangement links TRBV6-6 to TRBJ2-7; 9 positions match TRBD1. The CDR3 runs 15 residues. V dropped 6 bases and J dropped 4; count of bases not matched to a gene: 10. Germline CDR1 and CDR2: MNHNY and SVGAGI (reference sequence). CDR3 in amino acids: CASSPYPGTGYEQYF. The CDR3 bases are TGTGCCAGCAGCCCCTATCCCGGGACAGGGTACGAGCAGTACTTC.

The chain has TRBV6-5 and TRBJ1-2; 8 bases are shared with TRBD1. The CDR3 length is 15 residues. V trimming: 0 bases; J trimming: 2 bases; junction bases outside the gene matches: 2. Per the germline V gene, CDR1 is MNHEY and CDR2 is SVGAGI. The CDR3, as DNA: TGTGCCAGCAGTTACTCCGGACAGGGAAACTATGGCTACACCTTC. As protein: CASSYSGQGNYGYTF.

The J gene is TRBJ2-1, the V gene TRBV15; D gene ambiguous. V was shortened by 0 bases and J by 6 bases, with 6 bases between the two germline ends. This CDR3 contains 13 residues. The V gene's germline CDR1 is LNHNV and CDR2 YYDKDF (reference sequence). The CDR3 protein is CATSRDSANEQFF. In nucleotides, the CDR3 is TGTGCCACCAGCAGAGATTCGGCCAATGAGCAGTTCTTC.

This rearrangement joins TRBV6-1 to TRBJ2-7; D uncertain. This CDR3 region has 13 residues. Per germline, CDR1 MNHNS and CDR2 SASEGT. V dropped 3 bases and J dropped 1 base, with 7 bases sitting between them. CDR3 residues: CASSDWFSYEQYF. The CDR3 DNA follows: TGTGCCAGCAGTGACTGGTTTTCCTACGAGCAGTACTTC.

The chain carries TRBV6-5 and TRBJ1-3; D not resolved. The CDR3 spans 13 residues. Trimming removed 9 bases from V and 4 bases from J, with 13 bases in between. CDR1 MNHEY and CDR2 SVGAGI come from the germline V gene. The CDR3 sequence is CASRGSSGNTIYF. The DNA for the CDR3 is TGTGCCAGTAGAGGGTCTTCCGGAAACACCATATATTTT.

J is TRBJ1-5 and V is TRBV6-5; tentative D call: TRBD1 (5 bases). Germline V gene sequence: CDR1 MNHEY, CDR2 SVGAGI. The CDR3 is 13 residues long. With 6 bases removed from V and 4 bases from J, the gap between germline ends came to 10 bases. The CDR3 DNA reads TGTGCCAGCAGCCTACAGGCGAATCAGCCCCAGCATTTT. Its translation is CASSLQANQPQHF.

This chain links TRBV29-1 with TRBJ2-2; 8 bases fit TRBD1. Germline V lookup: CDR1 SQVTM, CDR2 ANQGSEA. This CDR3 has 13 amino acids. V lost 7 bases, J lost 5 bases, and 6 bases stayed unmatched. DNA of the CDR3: TGCAGCGCAGACAGGGGTAGGACCGGGGAGCTGTTTTTT. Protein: CSADRGRTGELFF.